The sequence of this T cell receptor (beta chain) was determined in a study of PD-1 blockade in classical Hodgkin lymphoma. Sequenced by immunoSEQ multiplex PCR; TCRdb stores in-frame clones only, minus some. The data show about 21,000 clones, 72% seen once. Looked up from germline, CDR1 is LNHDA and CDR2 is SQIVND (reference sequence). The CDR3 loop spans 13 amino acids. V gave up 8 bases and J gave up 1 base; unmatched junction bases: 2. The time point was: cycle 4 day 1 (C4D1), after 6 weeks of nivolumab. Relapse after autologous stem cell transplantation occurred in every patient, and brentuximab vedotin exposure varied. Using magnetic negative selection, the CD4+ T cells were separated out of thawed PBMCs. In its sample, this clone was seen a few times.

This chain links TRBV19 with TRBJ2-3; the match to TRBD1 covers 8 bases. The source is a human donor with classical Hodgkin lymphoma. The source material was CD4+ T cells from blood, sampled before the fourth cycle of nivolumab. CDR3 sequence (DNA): TGTGCCAGTTCGACAGGGGGCACAGATACGCAGTATTTT. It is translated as CASSTGGTDTQYF.